The present T cell receptor (beta chain) was sequenced within a study of T cell responses to AZD1222 COVID-19 vaccine. Study-level points and caveats: None of the repertoires were sampled until the peak T cell response had passed. Reports say nearly half of spike-specific TCRs go after unmutated variant regions.

With regard to this clone: As yet, its antigen is unknown.

Only in-frame clones appear in the TCRdb table, and some are missing; sequencing was by immunoSEQ multiplex PCR. The sample lists 100,000 to 150,000 clones; roughly 87% were seen once. Trimming left V 7 bases short and J 7 bases short, with 23 bases between. The CDR3 runs to 15 residues. The V gene's germline CDR1 is MDHEN and CDR2 SYDVKM. This receptor was taken from an adult in good health. Source: peripheral blood, taken on day 0 of AZD1222 vaccination. The rearrangement joins TRBV28 to TRBJ2-7, with a weak D call TRBD2 (6 bases). In DNA, the CDR3 is TGTGCCAGCACCAATGGGGGGTCTACCCGCAGAGAGCAGTACTTC. Amino acid sequence: CASTNGGSTRREQYF.